This T cell receptor beta chain derives from a study of response to subunit inactivated influenza vaccine. TCRdb analysed the RT-PCR reads with MiXCR anew, one entry per CDR3 protein. Here the sample spans 700,000 to 900,000 distinct CDR3 sequences, 21% being singletons. This CDR3 region has 14 residues. V was pared by 7 bases and J by 4 bases, with 14 bases between. CDR1 and CDR2 from the germline V gene are SQVTM and ANQGSEA. Points from the study as a whole: Researchers suggested that each seasonal influenza vaccination recruits few new T cells.

This clonotype has a handful of counts. Its cognate antigen is unknown. This clonotype was obtained from a man between 45 and 60 years old who received an inactivated influenza vaccine. The rearrangement links TRBV29-1 to TRBJ2-6; D call uncertain. The input for sequencing was PBMCs from blood, taken about 5 days after vaccination. The CDR3 DNA reads as TGCAGCGCCCTAGGGTTGGGAGGGGCCAACGTCCTGACTTTC. Its protein product is CSALGLGGANVLTF. Looking up the rest from reference TRBV29-1 and TRBJ2-6 gives the full variable domain: SAVISQKPSRDICQRGTSLTIQCQVDSQVTMMFWYRQQPGQSLTLIATANQGSEATYESGFVIDKFPISRPNLTFSTLTVSNMSPEDSSIYLCSALGLGGANVLTFGAGSRLTVL.